This section outlines one TCR beta chain sequence together with its context. J gave up 2 bases and V 5 bases, and 8 bases lay outside the gene matches. In germline, CDR1 is MDHEN, CDR2 SYDVKM. The CDR3 is made up of 16 amino acids. The sample comes from a study of shared clonotypes between healthy human individuals. Assay: immunoSEQ multiplex PCR; the TCRdb copy retains only in-frame clones and omits some. Of over 2 million clones in the sample, about 90% were seen once. This receptor was obtained from a man aged 18 to 29 in good health. Some clones in this sample may be carry-over from other donors' samples. The chain couples TRBV28 to TRBJ2-7; TRBD1 matches at 11 bases. Material: naive CD4+ T cells from PBMCs. Described subset: CD45RA+ positively selected. CDR3 residues: CASSHRDRGFPYEQYF. CDR3 bases: TGTGCCAGCAGTCACCGGGACAGGGGGTTTCCCTACGAGCAGTACTTC.